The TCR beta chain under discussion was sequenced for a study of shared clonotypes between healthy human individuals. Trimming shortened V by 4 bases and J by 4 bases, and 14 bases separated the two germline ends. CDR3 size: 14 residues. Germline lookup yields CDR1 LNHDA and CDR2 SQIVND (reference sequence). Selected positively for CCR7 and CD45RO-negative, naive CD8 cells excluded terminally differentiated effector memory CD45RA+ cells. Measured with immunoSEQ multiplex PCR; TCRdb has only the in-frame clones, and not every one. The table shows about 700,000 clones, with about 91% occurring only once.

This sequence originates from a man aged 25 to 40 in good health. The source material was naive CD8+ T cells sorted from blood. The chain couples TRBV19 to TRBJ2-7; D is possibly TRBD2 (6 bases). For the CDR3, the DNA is TGTGCCAGTAGTACCAGGACTACCCCGTACGAGCAGTACTTC. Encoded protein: CASSTRTTPYEQYF.